This entry is about one T cell receptor beta chain. The antigen is not known. A universal primer site and UMIs were added as TCR cDNA was made by 5'RACE template switching. TCRdb ran MiXCR on the 5' RACE reads and lists one entry per CDR3 protein. This sample has around 340,000 distinct CDR3 sequences, with 8.7% found just once. Between the trimmed V and J ends, which lost 8 bases and 4 bases, there was a span of 9 bases. The CDR3 has 11 amino acids. Germline CDR1 is ENHRY and CDR2 is SYGVKD. The sample originates from a study of T cells after yellow fever vaccination. Study findings and constraints: Detected again after the booster were most primary-vaccination clones, at 95% to 98% CD4 and 70% to 90% CD8. The CD4 compartment and the CD8 compartment contained a small share of clonotypes in common. Contamination of FACS-sorted repertoires by abundant clonotypes from the bulk population could occur.

The sequence was collected from a man younger than 30 who received the YFV17D yellow fever vaccine. The V and J genes are TRBV10-3 and TRBJ2-7; D is possibly TRBD1 (6 bases). Here the sequenced sample was PBMCs, taken on the day of the first yellow fever vaccination. The CDR3 sequence is CAIGQGYEQYF. The DNA for the CDR3 is TGTGCCATCGGTCAGGGGTACGAGCAGTACTTC.